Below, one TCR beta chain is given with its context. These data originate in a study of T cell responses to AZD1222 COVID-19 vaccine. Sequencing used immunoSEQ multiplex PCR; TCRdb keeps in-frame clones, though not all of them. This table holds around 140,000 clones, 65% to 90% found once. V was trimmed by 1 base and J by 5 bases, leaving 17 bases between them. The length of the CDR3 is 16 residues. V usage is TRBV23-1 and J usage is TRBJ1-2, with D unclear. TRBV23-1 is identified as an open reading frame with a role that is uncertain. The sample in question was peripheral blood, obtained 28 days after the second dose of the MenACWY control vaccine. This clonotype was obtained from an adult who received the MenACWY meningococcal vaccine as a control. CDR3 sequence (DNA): TGCGCCAGCAGTCAATTTTTCGCAGTTTCCTGTTATGGCTACACCTTC. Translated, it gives CASSQFFAVSCYGYTF.